This T cell receptor beta chain was captured by sequencing in a study of cytomegalovirus exposure and HLA in healthy donors. The V end lost 2 bases, the J end lost 8 bases, and 18 bases lay between the germline ends. CDR1 and CDR2 from the germline V gene are SGHTA and FQGNSA. CDR3 length: 15 amino acids. 60 Vbeta and 13 Jbeta primers were used in PCR. Data came from immunoSEQ multiplex PCR; TCRdb stores just in-frame clones and leaves some out. The table has just over 85,000 clones, about 70% seen once. Sequenced material: PBMCs. The sequence derives from a middle-aged man in good health and CMV-seronegative. The V gene is TRBV7-2, the J gene TRBJ1-2; D is undetermined. CDR3 sequence reads: CASSLIDGASRGYTF. DNA of the CDR3: TGTGCCAGCAGCTTAATAGACGGAGCCTCCCGAGGCTACACCTTC.